This T cell receptor beta chain was sequenced in a study of T cells in Graves' hyperthyroidism and ophthalmopathy. The study's findings and limits: Blood shared most expanded thyroid clonotypes above 0.001.

Amplification yielded TCR beta CDR3 regions, with RNA transcripts as the source. HTBI primers drove first-round RT-PCR of the TCR CDR3. TCRdb fed the multiplex PCR reads into MiXCR, producing one record per CDR3 protein. The sample consists of almost 600,000 distinct CDR3 sequences, around 45% of them appearing once. Patients aged 18 to 65 had newly diagnosed hyperthyroidism lasting under 2 months. Exclusion of patients followed from uncontrolled infection, other autoimmune disease, pregnancy or lactation. Clinical symptoms, serum thyroxine, TRAb, thyroid ultrasound and orbital computed tomography established diagnosis. Turning to this clonotype: Antigen: not known.

Germline V lookup: CDR1 SGHAT, CDR2 FQDESV (reference sequence). V was pared by 5 bases and J by 8 bases, with 21 bases between. This CDR3 is built from 15 residues. The sequence came from a woman between 18 and 29 years old with Graves' hyperthyroidism. The sample was peripheral blood or thyroid tissue (not recorded which). The chain carries TRBV11-1 and TRBJ1-2, with a possible D match to TRBD1 (6 bases). CDR3 coding DNA: TGTGCCAGCAGCAGTGCGGGGGCTTTAACTTCCGGCTACACCTTC. It encodes CASSSAGALTSGYTF.